Following are 28 T cell receptor beta chains from one sample sequenced in a study of tumor-infiltrating lymphocytes in localized non-small cell lung cancer. Produced via immunoSEQ multiplex PCR; TCRdb's table is partial and in-frame only. The table shows 15,000 to 16,000 clones, with 65% to 75% occurring only once. The specimen sequenced was lung tumor tissue. The receptors here all came from a human donor with non-small cell lung cancer.

The rearrangement joins TRBV7-2 to TRBJ2-7; the D gene is possibly TRBD2 (6 bases). Germline CDR1 is SGHTA and CDR2 is FQGNSA. The CDR3 is 14 residues long. Trimming took off 7 bases at V and 4 bases at J, with 17 bases between the two ends. The CDR3 bases are TGTGCCAGCACCACAAGCGGTCTAGCGTACGAGCAGTACTTC. It codes for CASTTSGLAYEQYF.

This clone is medium-sized within its sample. CDR3 in DNA: TGCGCCAGCAGCTTGACAGGGGGCCGGGATCGCGAGCAGTACTTC. Translated, it gives CASSLTGGRDREQYF. This chain connects TRBV5-1 to TRBJ2-7; 9 bases are a match to TRBD1. This CDR3 is 15 amino acids long. The J segment lost 6 bases and the V segment lost 1 base, leaving 8 bases of the junction unmatched. The germline V gene has CDR1 SGHRS and CDR2 YFSETQ.

By share, this clone ranks as medium-sized. The V call is TRBV28, the J call TRBJ2-3; D is uncertain. There are 14 residues in the CDR3. Germline V gene data show CDR1 as MDHEN and CDR2 as SYDVKM. V dropped 6 bases and J dropped 1 base, with 11 bases sitting between them. The CDR3 DNA follows: TGTGCCAGCAGCTATAGCTTGGGCACAGATACGCAGTATTTT. Residues: CASSYSLGTDTQYF.

V gene TRBV2 combines with J gene TRBJ2-2; D may match TRBD1 or TRBD2 (5 bases each). Germline V gene data show CDR1 as SNHLY and CDR2 as FYNNEI. CDR3 length equals 16 residues. V was clipped by 2 bases and J by 1 base, with 11 bases between them. The CDR3 nucleotides read TGTGCCAGCAGTGAAAACCGGGGACGGAACACCGGGGAGCTGTTTTTT. Translated: CASSENRGRNTGELFF.

By sample fraction, this clone is medium-sized. V and J are TRBV7-2 and TRBJ2-1; D is possibly TRBD2 (6 bases). The CDR3 consists of 15 residues. Trimming stripped 2 bases from V and 3 bases from J, with 11 bases between. Germline assignment: CDR1 SGHTA and CDR2 FQGNSA. CDR3 sequence reads: CASSLFASDYNEQFF. CDR3 DNA: TGTGCCAGCAGCTTATTTGCTAGCGACTACAATGAGCAGTTCTTC. Complete variable domain (other parts from reference TRBV7-2 and TRBJ2-1): GAGVSQSPSNKVTEKGKDVELRCDPISGHTALYWYRQSLGQGLEFLIYFQGNSAPDKSGLPSDRFSAERTGGSVSTLTIQRTQQEDSAVYLCASSLFASDYNEQFFGPGTRLTVL.

This clone has just a few counts. The chain recombines TRBV7-2 with TRBJ2-1; TRBD2 matches at 10 bases. V dropped 5 bases and J dropped 4; count of bases not matched to a gene: 5. Germline V gene lookup returns CDR1 SGHTA and CDR2 FQGNSA. The CDR3 consists of 15 residues. CDR3 region: CASSPGTSVYNEQFF. CDR3 nucleotides: TGTGCCAGCAGCCCTGGGACTAGCGTGTACAATGAGCAGTTCTTC.

The gene calls are TRBV7-9 and TRBJ2-6, with D hard to call. Germline V gene lookup returns CDR1 SEHNR and CDR2 FQNEAQ (reference sequence). This CDR3 comprises 14 residues. V was pared by 11 bases and J by 1 base, with 12 bases between. CDR3 nucleotides: TGTGCCTCCCGTGGGTGGTCTGGGGCCAACGTCCTGACTTTC. Residues: CASRGWSGANVLTF.

This sequence joins TRBV25-1 and TRBJ1-4; TRBD1 is a possible D gene (6 bases). V was pared by 1 base and J by 8 bases, with 11 bases between. CDR1 and CDR2 from the germline V gene are MGHDK and SYGVNS. This CDR3 spans 14 amino acids. The CDR3 protein is CASSEFTGMEKLFF. The CDR3, as DNA: TGTGCCAGCAGTGAATTTACAGGGATGGAAAAACTGTTTTTT.

The chain carries TRBV7-2 and TRBJ2-1; 12 nucleotides align to TRBD2. This CDR3 contains 16 residues. CDR1 and CDR2 from the germline V gene are SGHTA and FQGNSA. Germline trimming cut 5 bases from V and 8 bases from J; bases unmatched to any gene: 10. CDR3 sequence reads: CASSPNLAGGLYEQFF. Here the CDR3 DNA reads TGTGCCAGCAGCCCCAACCTAGCGGGAGGGCTCTATGAGCAGTTCTTC.

This chain uses TRBV2 with TRBJ1-5; D is undetermined. Trimming removed 6 bases at V and 6 bases at J, with 15 bases between. The CDR3 has 14 residues. Germline lookup yields CDR1 SNHLY and CDR2 FYNNEI. Here the CDR3 DNA reads TGTGCCAGCAGGGGAGGGTCGGCGGGTCAGCCCCAGCATTTT. Protein: CASRGGSAGQPQHF.

This rearrangement joins TRBV4-1 to TRBJ2-1; 9 bases agree with TRBD1. The trim removed 1 base at V and 6 bases at J, leaving 4 bases unmatched. This CDR3 region has 15 residues. In germline, CDR1 is MGHRA, CDR2 YSYEKL. The chain's CDR3 is CASSQVGQGFNEQFF. DNA for the CDR3: TGCGCCAGCAGCCAAGTGGGACAGGGTTTCAATGAGCAGTTCTTC.

This clone was recorded only once. The junction differs from germline at one of its ends, possibly a read error. CDR3 amino acids: CASGEEWNEQFF. CDR3 sequence (DNA): TGTGCCAGCGGTGAAGAGTGGAATGAGCAGTTCTTC. This chain joins TRBV2 and TRBJ2-1; no reliable D call. The germline CDR1 and CDR2 sequences are SNHLY and FYNNEI. This CDR3 contains 12 residues. The full variable domain, with the rest looked up from reference TRBV2 and TRBJ2-1, is EPEVTQTPSHQVTQMGQEVILRCVPISNHLYFYWYRQILGQKVEFLVSFYNNEISEKSEIFDDQFSVERPDGSNFTLKIRSTKLEDSAMYFCASGEEWNEQFFGPGTRLTVL.

This clone was observed a single time. This rearrangement joins TRBV7-2 to TRBJ2-1; 7 bases line up with TRBD2. Germline-derived CDR1 and CDR2 are SGHTA and FQGNSA. This CDR3 is built from 18 residues. The J segment lost 1 base and the V segment lost 5 bases, leaving 14 bases of the junction unmatched. The CDR3 loop is CASSRQTGGGHSYNEQFF. The CDR3 bases are TGTGCCAGCAGCAGACAAACGGGGGGTGGCCATTCCTACAATGAGCAGTTCTTC.

CDR3 protein: CSVLAGLLTDTQYF. The CDR3 DNA is TGCAGCGTCCTAGCGGGATTACTCACAGATACGCAGTATTTT. This chain links TRBV29-1 with TRBJ2-3; 9 bases align to TRBD2. V was clipped by 6 bases and J by 2 bases; unmatched bases: 6. CDR1 is SQVTM and CDR2 is ANQGSEA in the germline V gene. This CDR3 is 14 amino acids long.

This clone was counted between two and nine times. The V and J genes are TRBV29-1 and TRBJ2-4; no clear D gene. Trimming shortened V by 1 base and J by 1 base, and 14 bases separated the two germline ends. Looked up from germline, CDR1 is SQVTM and CDR2 is ANQGSEA. The CDR3 runs to 16 residues. The CDR3 is CSVEGLTSGAKNIQYF. For the CDR3, the DNA is TGCAGCGTTGAAGGACTCACGTCCGGGGCCAAAAACATTCAGTACTTC.

This clone appeared a few times. The chain combines TRBV5-1 with TRBJ2-7, with D perhaps TRBD1 (5 bases). Trimming took off 0 bases at V and 3 bases at J, with 10 bases between the two ends. In germline, CDR1 is SGHRS, CDR2 YFSETQ. The CDR3 covers 14 residues. CDR3 protein: CASSLDGHLYEQYF. DNA for the CDR3: TGCGCCAGCAGCTTGGATGGACACCTCTACGAGCAGTACTTC. Variable domain in full (rest from reference TRBV5-1 and TRBJ2-7): KAGVTQTPRYLIKTRGQQVTLSCSPISGHRSVSWYQQTPGQGLQFLFEYFSETQRNKGNFPGRFSGRQFSNSRSEMNVSTLELGDSALYLCASSLDGHLYEQYFGPGTRLTVT.

The rearrangement joins TRBV6-5 to TRBJ2-7; D is unresolved. The V gene's germline CDR1 is MNHEY and CDR2 SVGAGI. V lost 0 bases and J 3 bases, leaving 9 bases between the germline ends. The CDR3 runs 14 residues. Here the CDR3 DNA reads TGTGCCAGCAGTTACTCGGTGGGGTTCTACGAGCAGTACTTC. Its protein product is CASSYSVGFYEQYF.

The rearrangement joins TRBV4-1 to TRBJ2-7, with 7 bases that match TRBD1. The CDR3 consists of 14 residues. Germline V gene data show CDR1 as MGHRA and CDR2 as YSYEKL. Trimming removed 4 bases from V and 0 bases from J; junction bases left unmatched: 3. The CDR3 protein is CASSPGQNSYEQYF. The CDR3 coding sequence is TGCGCCAGCAGCCCGGGACAGAACTCCTACGAGCAGTACTTC.

The chain joins TRBV27 to TRBJ1-1; the D gene is possibly TRBD1 (6 bases). Trimming cost V 11 bases and J 3 bases, with 16 bases left between them. This CDR3 comprises 13 residues. Per germline, CDR1 MNHEY and CDR2 SMNVEV (reference sequence). CDR3 in amino acids: CASQGQGYTEAFF. The CDR3, as DNA: TGTGCCTCCCAGGGGCAGGGTTACACTGAAGCTTTCTTT.

The table lists this clone with a few counts. The chain links TRBV14 to TRBJ2-1, with 12 nucleotides matching TRBD2. The CDR3 consists of 17 residues. Germline V gene data show CDR1 as SGHDN and CDR2 as FVKESK. Trimming took 3 bases from V and 1 from J; bases not matched to a gene: 4. CDR3 protein: CASSHFTSGRSYNEQFF. The CDR3 DNA is TGTGCCAGCAGCCACTTTACTAGCGGGAGGTCCTACAATGAGCAGTTCTTC.

This chain links TRBV28 with TRBJ2-7; maybe TRBD2 (5 bases). CDR1 is MDHEN and CDR2 is SYDVKM in the germline V gene. The CDR3 is made up of 16 amino acids. The V end lost 3 bases, the J end lost 0 bases, and 15 bases lay between the germline ends. The CDR3 sequence: CASSFFPASHSYEQYF. DNA of the CDR3: TGTGCCAGCAGTTTCTTCCCGGCTAGCCACTCCTACGAGCAGTACTTC. The full variable domain, with the rest looked up from reference TRBV28 and TRBJ2-7, is DVKVTQSSRYLVKRTGEKVFLECVQDMDHENMFWYRQDPGLGLRLIYFSYDVKMKEKGDIPEGYSVSREKKERFSLILESASTNQTSMYLCASSFFPASHSYEQYFGPGTRLTVT.

This clone has just a few counts. This chain links TRBV19 with TRBJ1-5, with TRBD1 identical over 7 bases. The CDR3 totals 15 residues. V shed 9 bases, J shed 4 bases, and the junction held 12 bases outside the gene matches. Germline CDR1 is LNHDA and CDR2 is SQIVND (reference sequence). CDR3 DNA: TGTGCCAGCATGCCGGGACAGCTTTATAATCAGCCCCAGCATTTT. It specifies CASMPGQLYNQPQHF.

The CDR3 protein is CASSLGDRGRNYGYTF. In DNA form, the CDR3 reads TGTGCCAGCAGCTTGGGGGACAGGGGCCGTAACTATGGCTACACCTTC. The chain combines TRBV5-4 with TRBJ1-2; 10 nucleotides align to TRBD1. The CDR3 has 16 amino acids. Losses at the gene ends were 0 bases for V and 1 base for J; bases not matched to a gene: 3. The germline gives CDR1 SGHNT, CDR2 YYREEE (reference sequence).

The chain employs TRBV4-2 and TRBJ2-1, with 8 bases matching TRBD1. CDR1 is LGHNA and CDR2 is YNFKEQ in the germline V gene. The CDR3 sequence is 18 residues long. Unmatched junction bases numbered 9, after V lost 0 bases and J lost 2 bases. CDR3 nucleotides: TGTGCCAGCAGCCAAGATCCCGCGGACAGGGCCCCCTACAATGAGCAGTTCTTC. Translating it yields CASSQDPADRAPYNEQFF.

The chain is built from TRBV2 and TRBJ2-1, with TRBD2 matching 8 bases. The CDR3 length is 14 residues. Unmatched junction bases numbered 13, after V lost 3 bases and J lost 15 bases. Germline V CDR1 and CDR2: SNHLY, FYNNEI. CDR3 in DNA: TGTGCCAGCAGTGAGTTGGGACTAGTTATTCGGCCGTTCTTC. This sequence encodes CASSELGLVIRPFF.

This chain links TRBV7-2 with TRBJ1-4, with TRBD1 identical over 7 bases. This CDR3 spans 17 amino acids. The germline V gene encodes CDR1 SGHTA and CDR2 FQGNSA. V dropped 5 bases and J dropped 7; count of bases not matched to a gene: 16. CDR3 region: CASSTRLRQGQGEKLFF. CDR3 nucleotide sequence: TGTGCCAGCAGCACCCGACTGAGACAGGGCCAGGGTGAAAAACTGTTTTTT.

Comments on this clone: The germline gene is not matched at one end of the junction; a read error may be the cause. This chain links TRBV4-3 with TRBJ2-7; tentative D call: TRBD1 (6 bases). Germline values: CDR1 LGHNA, CDR2 YSLEER. The CDR3 has 16 residues. The CDR3 DNA is TGCGCCAGCAGCCAAGATCGTGCTCAGGGGAGTTTTAGCCCTAACTTC. Translated: CASSQDRAQGSFSPNF.

The chain couples TRBV18 to TRBJ1-5, with D uncertain. Per germline, CDR1 KGHSH and CDR2 LQKENI. The CDR3 consists of 15 residues. Trimming shortened V by 0 bases and J by 3 bases, and 9 bases separated the two germline ends. CDR3 amino acids: CASSPPVGINQPQHF. CDR3 coding DNA: TGTGCCAGCTCACCACCGGTAGGGATCAATCAGCCCCAGCATTTT.